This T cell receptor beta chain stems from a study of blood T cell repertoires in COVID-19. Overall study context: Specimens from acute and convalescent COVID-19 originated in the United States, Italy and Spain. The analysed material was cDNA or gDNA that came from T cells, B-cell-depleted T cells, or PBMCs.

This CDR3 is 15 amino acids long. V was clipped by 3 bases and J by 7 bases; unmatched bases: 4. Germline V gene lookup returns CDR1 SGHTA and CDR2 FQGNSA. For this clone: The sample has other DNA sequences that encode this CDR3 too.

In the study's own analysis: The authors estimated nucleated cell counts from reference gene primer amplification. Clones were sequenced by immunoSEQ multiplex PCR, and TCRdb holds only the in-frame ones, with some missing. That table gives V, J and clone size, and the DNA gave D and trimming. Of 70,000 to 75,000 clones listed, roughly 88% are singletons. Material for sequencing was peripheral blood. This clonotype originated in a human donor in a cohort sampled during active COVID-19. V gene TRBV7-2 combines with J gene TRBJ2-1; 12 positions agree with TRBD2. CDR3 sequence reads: CASSLGLAGRNEQFF. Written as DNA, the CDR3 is TGTGCCAGCAGCTTGGGACTAGCGGGTAGAAATGAGCAGTTCTTC.